This T cell receptor beta chain was captured by sequencing in a study of CD8 T cells in Susac syndrome. Negative isolation was applied to CD8+ and CD4+ T cells, and FACS enrichment was applied to TEMRA cells. After extraction with the RNeasy kit, roughly 0.45 to 1 ug of the RNA was reverse transcribed using random hexamers. TCR beta CDR3 was amplified by immunoSEQ multiplex PCR. This amplification extended across 54 Vbeta and 13 Jbeta segments. TCRdb reprocessed the immunoSEQ multiplex PCR reads with MiXCR, giving one entry per CDR3 protein. The sample lists around 69,000 distinct CDR3 sequences; approximately 93% were seen once. Study-level points and caveats: Total CD8+ and CD8+ TEMRA repertoires contained fewer than 20 and five Susac-specific public clones, respectively. Clonal expansion of Susac CD8+ cells peaked in TEMRA cells, and it also peaked in active patients.

About this clonotype itself: Its antigen is currently unknown.

The sequencing sample was made of CD8+ T cells from PBMCs. This TCR was sampled from a human donor with Susac syndrome.

CDR3 in amino acids: CASSLDPLAGGMGEQYF. The CDR3 DNA is TGTGCCAGCAGCTTAGACCCCCTAGCGGGAGGAATGGGGGAGCAGTACTTC. This chain uses TRBV11-2 with TRBJ2-7; TRBD2 matches at 11 bases. The CDR3 sequence is 17 residues long. The V gene end was trimmed by 0 bases and the J gene end by 7 bases; junction bases not matched to a gene: 11. CDR1 and CDR2 (germline): SGHAT, FQNNGV.